This TCR beta chain appears in the sequencing data of a study of blood T cell repertoires in COVID-19. This clone has ten or more counts. Germline loops: CDR1 MNHNS, CDR2 SASEGT. Trimming took off 0 bases at V and 11 bases at J, with 5 bases between the two ends. The CDR3 has 11 amino acids. TCRdb's table, derived via immunoSEQ multiplex PCR, lists solely in-frame clones and lacks some. This repertoire shows about 110,000 clones, roughly nine tenths found once; its top ten account for approximately 4.9%. Material for sequencing was peripheral blood. The clonotype was recovered from a man between 40 and 49 years old with active or convalescent COVID-19. The chain carries TRBV6-1 and TRBJ1-5; D is uncertain. The CDR3: CASSEAGTQHF. CDR3 sequence (DNA): TGTGCCAGCAGTGAAGCCGGGACCCAGCATTTT.